The 29 T cell receptor beta chains below were found in one sample sequenced in a study of low-dose radiotherapy and immunotherapy resistance in tumors (dated by TCRdb to between 2021 and 2022). TCRdb lists the instrument as Illumina HiSeq 2500. First-strand cDNA was synthesized with Superscript III and a set of TRAV- and TRBV-specific primers, covering both TCRalpha and TCRbeta chains. TCRs were amplified with Phusion for 15 to 20 PCR cycles, with a constant-region primer paired with the adapter attached to the V primers. TCRdb trimmed public reads at Q25 via fastp, called clones via MiXCR and kept in-frame beta chains. Here each entry gathers all rows of one CDR3 protein and keeps the most common genes and DNA. In this sample the table shows approximately 30,000 distinct CDR3 sequences, about half of which occur a single time. The top ten hold roughly 5% of the sample. The time point tag for this specimen amounts to: after trial treatment. The sample's treatment or condition, from its label and the paper: LDRT plus nivolumab, ipilimumab, low-dose cyclophosphamide and aspirin (RACIN trial).

Specimen: PBMCs, collected after low-dose radiotherapy plus immunotherapy. Receptors originate from a male donor with gallbladder cancer.

This clonotype was counted many times. The V gene is TRBV29-1, the J gene TRBJ1-3; D is ambiguous. CDR1 SQVTM and CDR2 ANQGSEA come from the germline V gene. The CDR3 runs 13 residues. V was trimmed by 7 bases and J by 0 bases, leaving 10 bases between them. The CDR3 DNA follows: TGCAGCGCCGACGGCAGCTCTGGAAACACCATATATTTT. Its translation: CSADGSSGNTIYF.

The CDR3 protein is CASSPMGNSPLHF. CDR3 in DNA: TGTGCCAGCAGTCCAATGGGGAATTCACCCCTCCACTTT. The V and J genes are TRBV2 and TRBJ1-6; D is undetermined. CDR1 and CDR2 from the germline V gene are SNHLY and FYNNEI. Trimming removed 5 bases at V and 7 bases at J, with 9 bases between. The CDR3 consists of 13 residues.

The V call is TRBV12-3 or TRBV12-4, the J call TRBJ1-6, with a weak D call TRBD1 (5 bases). The CDR3 totals 15 residues. V was trimmed by 6 bases and J by 2 bases, leaving 11 bases between them. The CDR3 DNA sequence: TGTGCCAGCAGAAGGGGAGGTGCCTATAATTCACCCCTCCACTTT. It encodes CASRRGGAYNSPLHF.

The genes are TRBV7-8 and TRBJ2-7; D might be TRBD1 or TRBD2, each matching 5 bases. V shed 2 bases and J shed 7 bases, with 18 bases lying between them. This CDR3 has 15 residues. CDR1 SGHVS and CDR2 FQNEAQ come from the germline V gene. CDR3 in amino acids: CASSLPGTGSQEQYF. The CDR3 bases are TGTGCCAGCAGCTTACCAGGGACGGGGTCTCAGGAGCAGTACTTC.

This clonotype was seen a single time. V usage is TRBV4-1 and J usage is TRBJ2-7, with a tentative D call TRBD2 (5 bases). Deletions cut 4 bases from V and 6 bases from J, with 19 bases between. This CDR3 region has 15 residues. Germline CDR1 and CDR2: MGHRA and YSYEKL. This chain's CDR3 is CASSPAVGLLSEQYF. DNA for the CDR3: TGCGCCAGCAGCCCAGCTGTTGGACTCCTGTCCGAGCAGTACTTC.

The V and J genes are TRBV28 and TRBJ2-5; D may be TRBD2 (5 bases). V gave up 1 base and J gave up 4 bases, with 16 bases separating them. Germline V gives CDR1 MDHEN, CDR2 SYDVKM. The CDR3 spans 16 residues. The DNA for the CDR3 is TGTGCCAGCAGTTTATCCCTCGACGGGATGGGAGAGACCCAGTACTTC. Its protein product is CASSLSLDGMGETQYF.

For this clonotype: Germline is not matched at one junction end, which may reflect a read error. This chain connects TRBV27 to TRBJ2-2; D unclear. CDR1 is MNHEY, CDR2 SMNVEV, per germline (reference sequence). The CDR3 extends over 14 amino acids. CDR3 sequence reads: CATSARVNTGELFF. CDR3 sequence (DNA): TGTGCCACCAGTGCGAGAGTTAACACCGGGGAGCTGTTTTTT.

The rearrangement joins TRBV6-2 or TRBV6-3 to TRBJ1-2; no reliable D call. The V and J ends lost 8 bases and 1 base respectively, with 2 bases between them. This CDR3 has 10 amino acids. Germline CDR1 is MNHEY and CDR2 is SVGEGT. CDR3 amino acids: CASGNYGYTF. Here the CDR3 DNA reads TGTGCCAGCGGTAACTATGGCTACACCTTC.

This clonotype was found a few times. A far larger clone is one base from this, pointing to a likely read error. This sequence joins TRBV29-1 and TRBJ2-1; D is perhaps TRBD1 or TRBD2 (5 bases each). From germline, CDR1 is SQVTM and CDR2 ANQGSEA. The CDR3 contains 13 residues. Trimming shortened V by 1 base and J by 10 bases, and 14 bases separated the two germline ends. The CDR3 DNA is TGCAGCGTTGAAGTTGGGGCGCGAGGGGAGCAGTTCTTC. This codes for CSVEVGARGEQFF.

The gene calls are TRBV9 and TRBJ2-7; D might be TRBD2 (7 bases). Germline V gene data show CDR1 as SGDLS and CDR2 as YYNGEE. V was shortened by 2 bases and J by 2 bases, with 11 bases between the two germline ends. The CDR3 is made up of 14 amino acids. Here the CDR3 reads CASSVGGRTYEQYF. In DNA form, the CDR3 reads TGTGCCAGCAGCGTGGGGGGGCGGACCTACGAGCAGTACTTC.

The CDR3 DNA reads as TGTGCCAGCTCACCCGGAGGGATCCGGTCCGAGCAGTACTTC. Encoded protein: CASSPGGIRSEQYF. V is TRBV18 and J is TRBJ2-7, with a possible D match to TRBD2 (6 bases). CDR3 length: 14 amino acids. The ends were cut back, 3 bases at V and 6 bases at J, with 15 bases in the middle. Germline values: CDR1 KGHSH, CDR2 LQKENI.

This clonotype has at least ten counts. This chain connects TRBV7-2 to TRBJ2-7; perhaps TRBD1 as D (5 bases). Germline CDR1 is SGHTA and CDR2 is FQGNSA. The CDR3 length is 12 residues. The V end lost 2 bases, the J end lost 3 bases, and 5 bases lay between the germline ends. CDR3 protein: CASSLQGYEQYF. The CDR3 DNA is TGTGCCAGCAGCTTACAGGGCTACGAGCAGTACTTC.

This clonotype was counted ten times or more. The gene calls are TRBV5-5 and TRBJ1-2; 9 bases are a match to TRBD1. The V segment lost 3 bases and the J segment 0 bases; nucleotides outside the gene matches: 0. The CDR3 consists of 14 residues. Germline assignment: CDR1 SGHKS and CDR2 YYEKEE (reference sequence). The CDR3: CASSWDRANYGYTF. CDR3 nucleotide sequence: TGTGCCAGCAGCTGGGACAGGGCTAACTATGGCTACACCTTC.

Notes on this clonotype: This likely came from a read error, as a far larger clone is one base away. The CDR3 end shows no conserved phenylalanine or tryptophan, and so a read error is likely. Written as DNA, the CDR3 is TGTGCCAGCACCCGGGGGGGGAGGCAAGAGACCCAGTACGTC. Protein product: CASTRGGRQETQYV. The chain recombines TRBV11-2 with TRBJ2-5; 8 bases are shared with TRBD2. The CDR3 runs to 14 residues. Germline V lookup: CDR1 SGHAT, CDR2 FQNNGV. V dropped 7 bases and J dropped 2; count of bases not matched to a gene: 6.

The V and J genes are TRBV28 and TRBJ2-7, with 8 bases matching TRBD1. CDR1 is MDHEN and CDR2 is SYDVKM in the germline V gene. V dropped 8 bases and J dropped 5; count of bases not matched to a gene: 8. This CDR3 region has 13 residues. The DNA for the CDR3 is TGTGCCAGCCTCCCAGGGGGCAGGGACGAGCAGTACTTC. Protein sequence: CASLPGGRDEQYF.

This clonotype was detected ten times or more. The chain joins TRBV7-8 to TRBJ2-1, with 8 nucleotides matching TRBD2. Germline CDR1 reads SGHVS; CDR2 reads FQNEAQ. With 4 bases clipped from V and 3 bases from J, the junction kept 2 bases outside the gene matches. The CDR3 is made up of 14 amino acids. The CDR3 sequence: CASSSGLDYNEQFF. The DNA for the CDR3 is TGTGCCAGCAGCTCGGGACTAGACTACAATGAGCAGTTCTTC.

The chain has TRBV7-9 and TRBJ2-1; D not resolved. Germline CDR1 is SEHNR and CDR2 is FQNEAQ (reference sequence). Trimming stripped 5 bases from V and 5 bases from J, with 10 bases between. CDR3 size: 13 residues. The DNA of the CDR3 is TGTGCCAGCAGCCTCCCCACGCACAATGAGCAGTTCTTC. Translating gives CASSLPTHNEQFF.

The chain combines TRBV6-5 with TRBJ1-2, with a tentative D call TRBD1 (6 bases). The V gene lost 4 bases and the J gene lost 2 bases, with 14 bases spanning the gap. CDR3 size: 15 residues. CDR1 is MNHEY, CDR2 SVGAGI, per germline. The CDR3 protein is CASSSPTGHNYGYTF. DNA for the CDR3: TGTGCCAGCAGTTCCCCGACAGGACACAACTATGGCTACACCTTC.

The V gene is TRBV6-8, the J gene TRBJ2-1, with 13 bases that match TRBD2. With V trimmed by 6 bases and J by 6 bases, 2 bases remained unmatched. Germline V gene lookup returns CDR1 MNHGY and CDR2 SAAAGT. The CDR3 length is 14 residues. The CDR3 DNA reads as TGTGCCAGCAGGACTAGCGGGAGGAGCAATGAGCAGTTCTTC. This encodes CASRTSGRSNEQFF.

Relative to its sample, this clonotype is medium-sized (0.01 to 0.1%). The chain employs TRBV6-2 or TRBV6-3 and TRBJ2-7; D perhaps matches TRBD1 (6 bases). V dropped 5 bases and J dropped 0 bases, with 11 bases sitting between them. Germline CDR1 is MNHEY and CDR2 is SVGEGT. The CDR3 extends over 14 amino acids. The CDR3 DNA reads as TGTGCCAGCAGTGAAAGGGGGATCTCCTACGAGCAGTACTTC. Translation gives CASSERGISYEQYF.

This clonotype is medium-sized (0.01 to 0.1%) in the sample. The chain employs TRBV2 and TRBJ2-1; 9 bases map to TRBD1. The junction had 3 bases not matched to a gene; V was cut back by 6 bases and J by 12 bases. The CDR3 has 11 residues. Germline CDR1 and CDR2: SNHLY and FYNNEI. CDR3 DNA sequence: TGTGCCAGCAGACCGACAGGGGGGCAGTTCTTC. As protein: CASRPTGGQFF.

There are many counts of this clonotype. The V and J genes are TRBV7-7 and TRBJ2-1, with 11 positions matching TRBD1. This CDR3 comprises 15 residues. Germline V gene lookup returns CDR1 SSHAT and CDR2 FNYEAQ (reference sequence). The junction had 5 bases not matched to a gene; V was cut back by 5 bases and J by 5 bases. CDR3 DNA: TGTGCCAGCAGCCCCGGGACAGGGGGGCACAATGAGCAGTTCTTC. This gives the protein CASSPGTGGHNEQFF.

This clonotype was seen only a few times. The rearrangement joins TRBV12-3 or TRBV12-4 to TRBJ2-7; D may match TRBD1 or TRBD2 (5 bases each). The germline V and J ends were trimmed by 0 bases and 4 bases, with 16 bases remaining between them. CDR3 length: 16 residues. The CDR3 protein is CASSLAPVGEGYEQYF. The CDR3 DNA follows: TGTGCCAGCAGTTTAGCCCCGGTAGGCGAGGGGTACGAGCAGTACTTC.

The chain has TRBV3-1 and TRBJ1-1, with TRBD1 matching over 8 bases. Germline assignment: CDR1 LGHDT and CDR2 YNNKEL (reference sequence). Trimming removed 6 bases from V and 5 bases from J; junction bases left unmatched: 14. This CDR3 contains 16 residues. CDR3 coding DNA: TGTGCCAGCAGGCAGAAGGGGTCAGGGGGCAGGACTGAAGCTTTCTTT. It yields the protein CASRQKGSGGRTEAFF.

This clonotype was detected many times. The V and J genes are TRBV18 and TRBJ2-1; 7 nucleotides match TRBD1. Germline V gene lookup returns CDR1 KGHSH and CDR2 LQKENI. The V segment lost 0 bases and the J segment 0 bases; nucleotides outside the gene matches: 2. The CDR3 is made up of 16 amino acids. The CDR3 coding sequence is TGTGCCAGCTCACCACCGACAGGGAGCTCCTACAATGAGCAGTTCTTC. Encoded protein: CASSPPTGSSYNEQFF.

This rearrangement joins TRBV9 to TRBJ1-1; D not certain. The CDR3 runs 13 residues. V lost 5 bases and J lost 0, with 8 bases in between. Germline loops: CDR1 SGDLS, CDR2 YYNGEE. The CDR3 region has the DNA TGTGCCAGCAGTAGAGCGGTGAACACTGAAGCTTTCTTT. It encodes CASSRAVNTEAFF. Full variable domain (outside the CDR3, taken from reference TRBV9 and TRBJ1-1): DSGVTQTPKHLITATGQRVTLRCSPRSGDLSVYWYQQSLDQGLQFLIQYYNGEERAKGNILERFSAQQFPDLHSELNLSSLELGDSALYFCASSRAVNTEAFFGQGTRLTVV.

This clonotype was detected many times. This rearrangement joins TRBV27 to TRBJ1-1, with D uncertain. In germline, CDR1 is MNHEY, CDR2 SMNVEV (reference sequence). The CDR3 runs 15 residues. V dropped 0 bases and J dropped 4 bases, with 12 bases sitting between them. CDR3 sequence reads: CASSLSLYGSTEAFF. CDR3 bases: TGTGCCAGCAGTTTATCGCTTTATGGTAGCACTGAAGCTTTCTTT.

Regarding this clonotype: A single base is all that separates this from a far larger clone, so a read error is likely. The chain carries TRBV28 and TRBJ2-1, with D perhaps matching TRBD1 (6 bases). This CDR3 spans 13 amino acids. Germline lookup yields CDR1 MDHEN and CDR2 SYDVKM. Trimming pared 2 bases from V and 10 bases from J, leaving 12 bases between. CDR3: CASSLGGLGEQFF. In nucleotides, the CDR3 is TGTGCCAGCAGTTTAGGGGGCTTAGGCGAGCAGTTCTTC.

This clonotype was seen just once. Given a far larger clone just one base away, this is likely a sequencing read error. The J gene is TRBJ2-3, the V gene TRBV6-1; TRBD1 or TRBD2 may be the D gene (5 bases each). Germline V gene sequence: CDR1 MNHNS, CDR2 SASEGT. The CDR3 is 14 amino acids. The CDR3 coding sequence is TGTGCCATCAGTGAATTAGTGGGGGAGGATACGCAGTATTTT. Translating gives CAISELVGEDTQYF.